These 2 T cell receptor beta chains were sequenced from one sample in a study of blood T cell repertoires in COVID-19. The table came from immunoSEQ multiplex PCR; TCRdb's copy has only in-frame clones and leaves some out. The data show more than 150,000 clones, with 80% seen just once and just over 0.55% held by the top ten. Sample: peripheral blood. All receptors come from a man aged 55-75 years with acute or convalescent COVID-19.

The table lists this clone with a count of one. The chain combines TRBV12-3 or TRBV12-4 with TRBJ1-2; a weak D match, TRBD1 (6 bases). V gave up 5 bases and J gave up 7 bases, with 14 bases separating them. The CDR3 totals 13 residues. CDR3 nucleotides: TGTGCCAGCAGTCGGGAGGGGGGGATTGGCTACACCTTC. Its protein product is CASSREGGIGYTF.

The genes are TRBV27 and TRBJ1-1; TRBD1 aligns across 11 bases. Looked up from germline, CDR1 is MNHEY and CDR2 is SMNVEV (reference sequence). J gave up 4 bases and V 1 base, and 2 bases lay outside the gene matches. CDR3 length: 15 amino acids. The CDR3, as DNA: TGTGCCAGCAGTTTATACGGGACAGGGGGCACTGAAGCTTTCTTT. This codes for CASSLYGTGGTEAFF.